The present T cell receptor beta chain was sequenced within a study of shared clonotypes between healthy human individuals. Study background: CD4 naive and CD4 memory each took three plates per donor, while CD8 naive took two and CD8 memory one.

The repertoire was sequenced with immunoSEQ multiplex PCR; TCRdb's copy has only in-frame clones and lacks some. Found here are about 1 million clones, about 75% of them singletons; the top ten hold 1.2% to 1.5%. A CD45RA+ naive subset and a CD45RA-negative memory subset were split from CD4+ cells. Looked up from germline, CDR1 is SGHNT and CDR2 is YYREEE (reference sequence). J was trimmed by 6 bases and V by 3 bases; bases with no gene match: 10. This CDR3 is built from 16 residues. Concerning this clone: A far bigger clonotype differs at one base, so this is likely a read error.

This receptor was obtained from a man aged 18 to 30 in good health. This chain connects TRBV5-4 to TRBJ2-2, with TRBD2 identical over 8 bases. Material: memory CD4+ T cells sorted from blood. Indicated subset: CD45RA-negative fraction. DNA of the CDR3: TGTGCCAGCAGCTCCGGGACTAACGGGGGGGCCGGGGAGCTGTTTTTT. Its protein product is CASSSGTNGGAGELFF. Complete variable domain (other parts from reference TRBV5-4 and TRBJ2-2): ETGVTQSPTHLIKTRGQQVTLRCSSQSGHNTVSWYQQALGQGPQFIFQYYREEENGRGNFPPRFSGLQFPNYSSELNVNALELDDSALYLCASSSGTNGGAGELFFGEGSRLTVL.